This record looks at one TCR beta chain sequence and its context. What it recognizes is unknown. A junction boundary mismatches the germline segment, possibly from a read error. This entry comes from a study of tumor and adjacent non-tumor tissue in lung cancer. Whole-study context: Patients were aged roughly 30 to 76, some 10 men and roughly five women, stage I to III. Study observations and caveats: Higher tumor TCR diversity was associated with shorter survival.

The library came from three nested PCR rounds adapted from ARM-PCR protocols. TCRdb re-called the multiplex PCR reads with MiXCR, one entry per CDR3 protein. Here the sample spans around 74,000 distinct CDR3 sequences, approximately 68% being singletons. From germline, CDR1 is SGHAT and CDR2 FQDESV (reference sequence). The CDR3 extends over 14 amino acids. RNA was extracted from bulk tissue without any cell sorting. Between August and November 2014, newly diagnosed, chemotherapy-naive lung cancer patients underwent thoracic surgery in China. The sequence was collected from a woman aged 70-85 years with non-small cell lung cancer. The sequencing sample was made of lung tumor tissue. V and J are TRBV11-1 and TRBJ2-7; maybe TRBD2 (6 bases). The chain's CDR3 is CASSFEAGHYEQYF. The CDR3 bases are TGTGCCAGTAGCTTCGAAGCGGGTCACTACGAGCAGTATTTC.